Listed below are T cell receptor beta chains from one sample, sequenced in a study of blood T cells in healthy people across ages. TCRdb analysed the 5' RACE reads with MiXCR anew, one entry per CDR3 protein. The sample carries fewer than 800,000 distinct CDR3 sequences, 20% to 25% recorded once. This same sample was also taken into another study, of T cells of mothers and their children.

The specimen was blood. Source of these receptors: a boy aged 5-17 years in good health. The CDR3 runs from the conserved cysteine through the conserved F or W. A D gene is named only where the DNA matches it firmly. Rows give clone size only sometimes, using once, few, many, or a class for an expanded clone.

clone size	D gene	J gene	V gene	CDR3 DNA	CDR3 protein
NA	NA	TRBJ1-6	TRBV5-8	TGTGCCAGCAGGGACAATCGGATCTTTCATTCACCCCTCCACTTT	CASRDNRIFHSPLHF
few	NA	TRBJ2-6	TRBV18	TGTGCCAGCTCACCACGGTCTGAGAGTGGGGCCAACGTCCTGACTTTC	CASSPRSESGANVLTF
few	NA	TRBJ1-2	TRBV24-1	TGTGCCACCAGTGATGTTAGAGGGGCTCAAGGCTACACCTTC	CATSDVRGAQGYTF
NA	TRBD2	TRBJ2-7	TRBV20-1	TGCAGTGCTACCCGGACTAGCGGGGGGGCTTTCTACGAGCAGTACTTC	CSATRTSGGAFYEQYF
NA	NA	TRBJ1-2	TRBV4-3	TGCGCCAGCAGCCAAGATCACGGGGCTGGCTACACCTTC	CASSQDHGAGYTF
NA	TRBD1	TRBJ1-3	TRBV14	TGTGCCAGCAGCCGACTTCCGCAGGGGGCGGGTGGAAACACCATATATTTT	CASSRLPQGAGGNTIYF
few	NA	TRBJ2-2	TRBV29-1	TGCAGCGTCGAGGAGGGACGGGGGAACACCGGGGAGCTGTTTTTT	CSVEEGRGNTGELFF
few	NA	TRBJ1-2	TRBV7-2	TGTGCCAGCAGCTTATTGGGCGTCCGGCAGGGAAATGGCTACACCTTC	CASSLLGVRQGNGYTF
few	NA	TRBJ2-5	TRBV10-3	TGTGCCATCAGTGAGCAGGGTGCGGAGACCCAGTACTTC	CAISEQGAETQYF
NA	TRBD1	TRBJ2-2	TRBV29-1	TGCAGCGTTGTGGACAGGGTGGACACCGGGGAGCTGTTTTTT	CSVVDRVDTGELFF
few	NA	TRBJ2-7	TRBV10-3	TGTGCCATCAGTGAGGGGAGCACCACCTACGAGCAGTACTTC	CAISEGSTTYEQYF
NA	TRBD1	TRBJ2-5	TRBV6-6	TGTGCCAGCAGTCCGGACAGGGGGGTTCAAGAGACCCAGTACTTC	CASSPDRGVQETQYF
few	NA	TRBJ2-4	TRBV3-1	TGTGCCAGCAGCCGTGTCGTTGGGGGACACATTCAGTACTTC	CASSRVVGGHIQYF
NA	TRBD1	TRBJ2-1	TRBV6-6	TGCGCCAGCAGTTACTCGGGACAGGGGAAGTTGGAGCAGTTCTTC	CASSYSGQGKLEQFF
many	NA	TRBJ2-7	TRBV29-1	TGCAGCGTTGTTTCCTCCTACGAGCAGTACTTC	CSVVSSYEQYF
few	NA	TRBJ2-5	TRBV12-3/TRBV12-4	TGTGCCAGCAGTCTTGGCGGGGCCCCACAAGAGACCCAGTACTTC	CASSLGGAPQETQYF
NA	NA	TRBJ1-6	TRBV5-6	TGTGCCAGCAATTCCGGGACTAATTCACCCCTCCACTTT	CASNSGTNSPLHF
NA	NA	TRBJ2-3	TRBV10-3	TGTGCCATCAGTGGCGGACAGACCACAGATACGCAGTATTTT	CAISGGQTTDTQYF
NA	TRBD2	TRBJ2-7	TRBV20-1	TGCAGTGCTAGAGACCCCGGGACTAGCAGCTACGAGCAGTACTTC	CSARDPGTSSYEQYF
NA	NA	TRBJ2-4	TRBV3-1	TGTGCCAGCAGCCAAGGTAGTGGCGGCATTCAGTACTTC	CASSQGSGGIQYF
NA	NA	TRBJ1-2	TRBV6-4	TGTGCCAGCAGTGAGATGTGGGGAACGGACCTCTATGGCTACACCTTC	CASSEMWGTDLYGYTF
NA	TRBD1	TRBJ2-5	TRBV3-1	TGTGCCAGCAGCCAAGTGACAGGGGGGTTCCAAGAGACCCAGTACTTC	CASSQVTGGFQETQYF
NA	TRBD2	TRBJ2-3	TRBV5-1	TGCGCCAGCAGCTCTAGCGGGGGTATAGATACGCAGTATTTT	CASSSSGGIDTQYF
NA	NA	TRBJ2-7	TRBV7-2	TGTGCCAGCAGCTTAGGCGACAGCTTCTCCTACGAGCAGTACTTC	CASSLGDSFSYEQYF
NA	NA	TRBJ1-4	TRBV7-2	TGTGCCAGCAGCCCAGGGGTTGGGGGCTCAGCTAATGAAAAACTGTTTTTT	CASSPGVGGSANEKLFF
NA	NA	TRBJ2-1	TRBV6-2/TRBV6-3	TGTGCCAGCAGTTACCCCACTAGCGAGCAGTTCTTC	CASSYPTSEQFF
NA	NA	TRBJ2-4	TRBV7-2	TGTGCCAGCAGCTTATTGGGGGAAAACATTCAGTACTTC	CASSLLGENIQYF
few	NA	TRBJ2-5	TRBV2	TGTGCCAGCAAACGGGAACGGGGGAGTCAAGAGACCCAGTACTTC	CASKRERGSQETQYF
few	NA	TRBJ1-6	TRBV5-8	TGTGCCAGCAGCGCGGTCGCCGGGTCACCCCTCCACTTT	CASSAVAGSPLHF
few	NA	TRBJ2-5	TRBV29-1	TGCAGTTGTTCGGGGGAAAAGACCCAGTACTTC	CSCSGEKTQYF
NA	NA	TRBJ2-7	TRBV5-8	TGTGCCAGCAGCTTGACTAGCACCCCTAGTCCGTCGGGGGAGCAGTACTTC	CASSLTSTPSPSGEQYF
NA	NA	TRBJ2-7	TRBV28	TGTGCCAGCAGGGGGGGGGCAGGGGTACCCTACGAGCAGTACTTC	CASRGGAGVPYEQYF
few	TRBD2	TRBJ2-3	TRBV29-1	TGCAGCGTTGAAGGCTCTAGCGGGAGCACAGATACGCAGTATTTT	CSVEGSSGSTDTQYF
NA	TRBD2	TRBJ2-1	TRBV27	TGTGCCAGCAGCCCTAGCGGGCGATACAATGAGCAGTTCTTC	CASSPSGRYNEQFF
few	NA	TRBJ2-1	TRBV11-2	TGTGCCAGCAGCGGTAATAGGAATGAGCAGTTCTTC	CASSGNRNEQFF
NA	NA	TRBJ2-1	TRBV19	TGTGCCAGTAGTGGGGGGCAGGGGAACTACAATGAGCAGTTCTTC	CASSGGQGNYNEQFF
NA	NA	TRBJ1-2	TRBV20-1	TGCAGTGCTAGGGCCGGGACGGTTAAGGGGAACTATGGCTACACCTTC	CSARAGTVKGNYGYTF